This record concerns one T cell receptor (beta chain) sequence. This sample is drawn from a study of blood T cell repertoires in COVID-19. Germline CDR1 MGHDK, CDR2 SYGVNS. The CDR3 is made up of 17 amino acids. V lost 4 bases, J lost 5 bases, and 23 bases lay in between. The authors' processing: By means of reference gene primer amplification, nucleated cell counts were estimated. Assay: immunoSEQ multiplex PCR; the TCRdb copy retains only in-frame clones and omits some. The D gene and trimming were derived from the DNA, and the V and J assignments and clone size from that table. This sample has approximately 80,000 clones; approximately 86% occur once, and the top ten carry 4% to 5.5%.

The receptor was derived from a middle-aged man with acute or convalescent COVID-19. The V call is TRBV25-1, the J call TRBJ1-1, with D maybe TRBD1 (5 bases). Sequenced sample: peripheral blood. CDR3 in DNA: TGTGCCAGCAGTGCTAGCCGCGTTGGCGTCCGGGGGACTGAAGCTTTCTTT. It codes for CASSASRVGVRGTEAFF.